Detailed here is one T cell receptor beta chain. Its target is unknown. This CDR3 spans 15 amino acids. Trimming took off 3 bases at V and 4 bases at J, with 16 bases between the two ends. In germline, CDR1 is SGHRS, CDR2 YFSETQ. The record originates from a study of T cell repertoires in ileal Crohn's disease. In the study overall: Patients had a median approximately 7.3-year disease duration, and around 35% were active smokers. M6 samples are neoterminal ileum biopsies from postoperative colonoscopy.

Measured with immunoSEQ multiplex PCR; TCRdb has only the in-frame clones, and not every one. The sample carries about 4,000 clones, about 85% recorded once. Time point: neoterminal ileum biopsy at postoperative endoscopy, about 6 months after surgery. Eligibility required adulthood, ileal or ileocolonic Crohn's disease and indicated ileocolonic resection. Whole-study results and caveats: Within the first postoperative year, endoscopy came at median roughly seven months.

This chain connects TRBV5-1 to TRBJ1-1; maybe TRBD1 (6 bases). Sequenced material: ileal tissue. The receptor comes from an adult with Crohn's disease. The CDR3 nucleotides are TGCGCCAGCAGCTCCCCGACAGGCGGGAGCACTGAAGCTTTCTTT. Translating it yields CASSSPTGGSTEAFF.